Sequencing of this T cell receptor (beta chain) was carried out in a study of graft-versus-host responses after intestinal transplantation. The overall study: The transplants performed in recipients were multivisceral, liver-intestinal, or isolated intestinal. Tacrolimus and steroids were given for two to three years to all recipients after anti-thymocyte globulin induction. General study points: Early declines in HvG clones that occurred post-transplant were associated with peak circulating GvH clone levels.

Sequenced by immunoSEQ multiplex PCR; TCRdb stores in-frame clones only, minus some. The sample contains about 99,000 clones, around 92% of which appear only once. Regarding this clone: Its antigen is currently unknown.

Losses at the gene ends were 2 bases for V and 5 bases for J; bases not matched to a gene: 3. Germline V gene data show CDR1 as SGHTA and CDR2 as FQGTGA. The CDR3 totals 15 residues. Material: unstimulated CD8+ T cells sorted from spleen or lymph node cells, obtained before transplant. The chain has TRBV7-3 and TRBJ2-1, with TRBD2 identical over 10 bases. The TCR was taken from a human donor who was the organ donor for an intestinal transplant. This CDR3 reads CASSLQRGGNNEQFF. The DNA for the CDR3 is TGTGCCAGCAGCTTACAGCGGGGGGGTAACAATGAGCAGTTCTTC.